Listed here are 5 T cell receptor beta chains from one sample, sequenced in a study of beta chain features in type 1 diabetes (dated 2018 in TCRdb). Results the study describes overall, beyond this receptor: In all four CD4+ subsets, TCRB CDR3 length was moderately but significantly shorter in type 1 diabetes patients.

The library relied on the immunoSEQ multiplex PCR assay. All of the isolated RNA was reverse transcribed with the High Capacity cDNA Reverse Transcription Kit, so expressed TCRB transcripts were sequenced. Drawn from immuneACCESS, this table holds only the in-frame rearrangements with V and J called that TCRdb kept. Clones are partly lost; checked studies trace under half to an unresolved V gene and leave the rest unexplained. Here the sample has a few hundred thousand clones; 9.6% occur a single time. 0.6% of the sample comes from the top ten. Antigens of these TCRs are unknown. The sequenced sample consisted of central memory CD4+ T cells from blood. These receptors were collected from a man aged 25 to 40 with type 1 diabetes.

V is TRBV4-1 and J is TRBJ2-6; D unresolved. CDR1 and CDR2 from the germline V gene are MGHRA and YSYEKL. The CDR3 extends over 17 amino acids. V dropped 0 bases and J dropped 0 bases, with 9 bases sitting between them. CDR3 amino acids: CASSQDARASGANVLTF. CDR3 nucleotide sequence: TGCGCCAGCAGCCAAGATGCTCGGGCCTCTGGGGCCAACGTCCTGACTTTC.

This clone has a count of ten or more. The J gene is TRBJ1-2, the V gene TRBV28; the D is unclear. The CDR3 spans 16 residues. Per germline, CDR1 MDHEN and CDR2 SYDVKM. The CDR3, as DNA: TGTGCGACTAAGGCCGGCAGTGCGGCGGCTAGCTATGGCTACACCTTC. Translation gives CATKAGSAAASYGYTF.

DNA of the CDR3: TGTGCCAGCAGCTCCCCACACAGGGGCGAAGCTTTCTTT. Translated: CASSSPHRGEAFF. The V call is TRBV9, the J call TRBJ1-1, with 7 bases lining up with TRBD1. The CDR3 loop spans 13 amino acids. With 4 bases clipped from V and 8 bases from J, the junction kept 8 bases outside the gene matches. Germline V CDR1 and CDR2: SGDLS, YYNGEE.

The genes are TRBV5-4 and TRBJ2-7; no reliable D call. V was shortened by 0 bases and J by 6 bases, with 10 bases between the two germline ends. From germline, CDR1 is SGHNT and CDR2 YYREEE (reference sequence). The length of the CDR3 is 13 residues. The CDR3 DNA reads as TGTGCCAGCAGCTTGGCTCGTTCTCGCGAGCAGTACTTC. This sequence encodes CASSLARSREQYF.

The V gene is TRBV7-2, the J gene TRBJ1-5; 7 positions agree with TRBD1. The germline V gene has CDR1 SGHTA and CDR2 FQGNSA. CDR3 size: 13 residues. V shed 6 bases, J shed 3 bases, and the junction held 2 bases outside the gene matches. The CDR3 reads CASRRGLNQPQHF. DNA of the CDR3: TGTGCCAGCAGAAGGGGGCTCAATCAGCCCCAGCATTTT.